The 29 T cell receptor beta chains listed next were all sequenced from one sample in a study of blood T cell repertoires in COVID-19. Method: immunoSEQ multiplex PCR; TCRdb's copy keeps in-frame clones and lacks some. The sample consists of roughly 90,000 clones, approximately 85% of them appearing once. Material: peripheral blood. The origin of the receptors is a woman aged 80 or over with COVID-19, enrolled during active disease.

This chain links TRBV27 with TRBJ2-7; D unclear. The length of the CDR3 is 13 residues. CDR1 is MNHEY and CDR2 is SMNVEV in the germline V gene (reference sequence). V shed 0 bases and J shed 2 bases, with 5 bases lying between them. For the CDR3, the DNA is TGTGCCAGCAGTTTATCCCCTCCCTACGAGCAGTACTTC. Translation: CASSLSPPYEQYF.

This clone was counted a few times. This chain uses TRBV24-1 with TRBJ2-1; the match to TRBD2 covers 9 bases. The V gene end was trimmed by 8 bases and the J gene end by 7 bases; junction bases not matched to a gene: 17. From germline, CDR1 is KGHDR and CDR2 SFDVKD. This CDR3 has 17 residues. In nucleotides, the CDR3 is TGTGCCACCAAAGCGGAATCCGGGACTAGCCTTGAGAATGAGCAGTTCTTC. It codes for CATKAESGTSLENEQFF.

Here the CDR3 DNA reads TGTGCCAGCAGCTTGGCCGGGGGAGGGATTGCCTACGAGCAGTACTTC. This encodes CASSLAGGGIAYEQYF. V gene TRBV5-4 combines with J gene TRBJ2-7; 7 nucleotides agree with TRBD2. This CDR3 spans 16 amino acids. With 0 bases clipped from V and 2 bases from J, the junction kept 8 bases outside the gene matches. Germline V lookup: CDR1 SGHNT, CDR2 YYREEE (reference sequence).

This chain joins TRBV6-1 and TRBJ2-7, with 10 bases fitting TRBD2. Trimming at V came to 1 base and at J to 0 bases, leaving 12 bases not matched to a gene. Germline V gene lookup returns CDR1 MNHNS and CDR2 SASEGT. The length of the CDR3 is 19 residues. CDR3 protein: CASSEVLTLAGTSSYEQYF. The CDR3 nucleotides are TGTGCCAGCAGTGAAGTCCTAACACTAGCGGGAACGAGCTCCTACGAGCAGTACTTC.

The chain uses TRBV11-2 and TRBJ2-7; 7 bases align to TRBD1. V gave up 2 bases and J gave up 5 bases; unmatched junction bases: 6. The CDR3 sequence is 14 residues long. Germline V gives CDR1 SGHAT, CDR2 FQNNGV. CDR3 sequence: CASSLLTGDNEQYF. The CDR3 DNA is TGTGCCAGCAGCTTACTCACAGGGGACAACGAGCAGTACTTC.

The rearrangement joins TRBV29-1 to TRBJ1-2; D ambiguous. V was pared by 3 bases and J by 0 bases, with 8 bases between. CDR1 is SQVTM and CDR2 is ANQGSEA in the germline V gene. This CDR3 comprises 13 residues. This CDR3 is CSVDSGANYGYTF. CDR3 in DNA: TGCAGCGTTGATTCTGGAGCTAACTATGGCTACACCTTC.

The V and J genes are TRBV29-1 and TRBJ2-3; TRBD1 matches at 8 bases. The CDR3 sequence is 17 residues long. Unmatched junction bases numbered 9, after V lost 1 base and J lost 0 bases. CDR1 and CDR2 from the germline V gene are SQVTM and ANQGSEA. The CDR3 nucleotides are TGCAGCGTTGAAGGGGACAAGACAGGGGAAAGCACAGATACGCAGTATTTT. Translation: CSVEGDKTGESTDTQYF.

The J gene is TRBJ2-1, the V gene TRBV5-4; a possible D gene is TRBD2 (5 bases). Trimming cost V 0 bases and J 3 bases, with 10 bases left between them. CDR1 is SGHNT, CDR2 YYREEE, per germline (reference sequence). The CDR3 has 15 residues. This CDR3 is CASSLASGGYNEQFF. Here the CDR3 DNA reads TGTGCCAGCAGCTTGGCGAGCGGAGGCTACAATGAGCAGTTCTTC.

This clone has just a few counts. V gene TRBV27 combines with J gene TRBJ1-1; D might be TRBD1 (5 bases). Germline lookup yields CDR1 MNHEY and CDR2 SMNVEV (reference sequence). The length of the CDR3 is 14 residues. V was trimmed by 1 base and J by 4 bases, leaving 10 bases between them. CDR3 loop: CASSLWGGSTEAFF. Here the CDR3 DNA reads TGTGCCAGCAGTTTATGGGGGGGGAGCACTGAAGCTTTCTTT.

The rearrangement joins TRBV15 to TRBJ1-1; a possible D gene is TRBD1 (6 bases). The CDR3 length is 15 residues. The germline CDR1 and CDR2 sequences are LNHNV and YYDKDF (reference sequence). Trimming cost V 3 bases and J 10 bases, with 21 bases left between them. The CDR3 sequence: CATSRQLTGSGGAFF. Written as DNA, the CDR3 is TGTGCCACCAGCAGGCAACTCACAGGGAGTGGAGGAGCTTTCTTT.

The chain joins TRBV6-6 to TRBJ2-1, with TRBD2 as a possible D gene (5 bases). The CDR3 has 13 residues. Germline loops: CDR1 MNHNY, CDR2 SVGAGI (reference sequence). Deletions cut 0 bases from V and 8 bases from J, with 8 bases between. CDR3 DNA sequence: TGTGCCAGCAGTTACTCCGGGGATGATGAGCAGTTCTTC. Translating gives CASSYSGDDEQFF.

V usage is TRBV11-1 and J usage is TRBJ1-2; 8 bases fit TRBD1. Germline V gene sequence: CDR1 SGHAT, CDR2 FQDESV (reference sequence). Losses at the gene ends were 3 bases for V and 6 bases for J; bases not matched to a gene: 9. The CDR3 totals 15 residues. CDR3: CASSLKSPRGHGYTF. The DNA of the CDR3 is TGTGCCAGCAGCTTGAAGTCCCCCAGGGGGCATGGCTACACCTTC.

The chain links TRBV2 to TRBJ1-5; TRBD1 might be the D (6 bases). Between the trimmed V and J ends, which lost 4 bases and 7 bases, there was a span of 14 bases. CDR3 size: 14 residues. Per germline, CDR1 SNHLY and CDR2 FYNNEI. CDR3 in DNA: TGTGCCAGCAGTGCATCCACAGGGCGACAGCCCCAGCATTTT. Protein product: CASSASTGRQPQHF.

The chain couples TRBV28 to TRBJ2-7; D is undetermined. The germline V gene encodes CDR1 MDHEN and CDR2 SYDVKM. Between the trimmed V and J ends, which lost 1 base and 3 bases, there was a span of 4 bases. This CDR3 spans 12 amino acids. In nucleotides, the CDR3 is TGTGCCAGCAGTTTATCGGGCTACGAGCAGTACTTC. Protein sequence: CASSLSGYEQYF.

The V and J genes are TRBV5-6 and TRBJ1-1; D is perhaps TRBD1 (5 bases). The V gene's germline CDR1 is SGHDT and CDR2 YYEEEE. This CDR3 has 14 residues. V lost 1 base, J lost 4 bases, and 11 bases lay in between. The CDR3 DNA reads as TGTGCCAGCAGCTTGAGGGGTCTAGGCACTGAAGCTTTCTTT. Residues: CASSLRGLGTEAFF.

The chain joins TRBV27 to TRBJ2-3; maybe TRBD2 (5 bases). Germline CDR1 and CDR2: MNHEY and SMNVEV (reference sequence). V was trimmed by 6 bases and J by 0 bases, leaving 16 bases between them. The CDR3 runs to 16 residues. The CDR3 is CASRLSSRSSTDTQYF. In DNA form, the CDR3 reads TGTGCCAGCAGACTCTCTAGCAGATCTAGCACAGATACGCAGTATTTT.

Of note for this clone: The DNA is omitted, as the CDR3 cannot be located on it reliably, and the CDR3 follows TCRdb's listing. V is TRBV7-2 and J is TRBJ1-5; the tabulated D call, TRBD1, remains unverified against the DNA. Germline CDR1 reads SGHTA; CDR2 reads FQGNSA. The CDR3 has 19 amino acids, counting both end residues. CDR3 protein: CASTQIPQGFGSGNQPQHF.

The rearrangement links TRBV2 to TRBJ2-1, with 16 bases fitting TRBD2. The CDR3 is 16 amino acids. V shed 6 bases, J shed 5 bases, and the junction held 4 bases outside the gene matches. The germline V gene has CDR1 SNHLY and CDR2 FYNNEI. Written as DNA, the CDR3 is TGTGCCAGCAGACCGGGACTAGCGGGGGGGCACAATGAGCAGTTCTTC. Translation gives CASRPGLAGGHNEQFF.

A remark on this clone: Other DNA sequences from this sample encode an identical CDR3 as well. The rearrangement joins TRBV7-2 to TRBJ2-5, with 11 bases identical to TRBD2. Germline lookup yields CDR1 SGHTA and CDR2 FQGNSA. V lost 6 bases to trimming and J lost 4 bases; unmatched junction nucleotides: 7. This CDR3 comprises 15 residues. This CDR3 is CASSPLAGGRETQYF. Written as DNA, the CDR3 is TGTGCCAGCAGTCCCCTAGCGGGGGGTAGAGAGACCCAGTACTTC. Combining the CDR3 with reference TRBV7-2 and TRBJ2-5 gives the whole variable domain GAGVSQSPSNKVTEKGKDVELRCDPISGHTALYWYRQSLGQGLEFLIYFQGNSAPDKSGLPSDRFSAERTGGSVSTLTIQRTQQEDSAVYLCASSPLAGGRETQYFGPGTRLLVL.

For the CDR3, the DNA is TGTGCCAGCAGCTTAGCCCAGCAGGGATTCGGCCTAAATGAGCAGTTCTTC. This codes for CASSLAQQGFGLNEQFF. The rearrangement links TRBV7-9 to TRBJ2-1; weak D call: TRBD1 (5 bases). The CDR3 is made up of 17 amino acids. Looked up from germline, CDR1 is SEHNR and CDR2 is FQNEAQ (reference sequence). Trimming left V 0 bases short and J 7 bases short, with 19 bases between. Supplemented by reference TRBV7-9 and TRBJ2-1, the full variable domain reads DTGVSQNPRHKITKRGQNVTFRCDPISEHNRLYWYRQTLGQGPEFLTYFQNEAQLEKSRLLSDRFSAERPKGSFSTLEIQRTEQGDSAMYLCASSLAQQGFGLNEQFFGPGTRLTVL.

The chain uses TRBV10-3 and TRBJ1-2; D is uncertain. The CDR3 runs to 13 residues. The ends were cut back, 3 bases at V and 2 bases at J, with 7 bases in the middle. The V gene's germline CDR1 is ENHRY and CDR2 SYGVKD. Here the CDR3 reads CAISEPRNYGYTF. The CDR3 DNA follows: TGTGCCATCAGTGAACCCAGGAACTATGGCTACACCTTC.

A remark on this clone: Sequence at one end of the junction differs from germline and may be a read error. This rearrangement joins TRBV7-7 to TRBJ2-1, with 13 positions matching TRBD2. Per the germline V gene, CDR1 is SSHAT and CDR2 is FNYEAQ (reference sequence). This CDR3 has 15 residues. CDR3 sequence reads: CASSTGLAGAEEQFF. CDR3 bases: TGTGCTAGCAGCACCGGACTAGCGGGGGCCGAGGAGCAGTTCTTC.

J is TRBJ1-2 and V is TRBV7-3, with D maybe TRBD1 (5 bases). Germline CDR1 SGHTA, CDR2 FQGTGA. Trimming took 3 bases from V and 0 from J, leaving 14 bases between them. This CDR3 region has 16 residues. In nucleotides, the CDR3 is TGTGCCAGCAGCTTGGGAGGGGACGGTTCTAACTATGGCTACACCTTC. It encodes CASSLGGDGSNYGYTF.

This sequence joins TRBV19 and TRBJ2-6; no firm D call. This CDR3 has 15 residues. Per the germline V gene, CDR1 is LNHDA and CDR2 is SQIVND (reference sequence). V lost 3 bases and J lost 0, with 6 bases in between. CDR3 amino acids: CASSIPISGANVLTF. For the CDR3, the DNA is TGTGCCAGTAGTATCCCAATCTCTGGGGCCAACGTCCTGACTTTC.

CDR3 sequence (DNA): TGTGCCAGCAGTCGACAGGGGACCCTCTATGGCTACACCTTC. Residues: CASSRQGTLYGYTF. V gene TRBV28 combines with J gene TRBJ1-2, with 8 bases identical to TRBD1. After removal of 5 bases from V and 4 bases from J, the junction contained 6 bases not matched to a gene. The CDR3 spans 14 residues. Germline loops: CDR1 MDHEN, CDR2 SYDVKM.

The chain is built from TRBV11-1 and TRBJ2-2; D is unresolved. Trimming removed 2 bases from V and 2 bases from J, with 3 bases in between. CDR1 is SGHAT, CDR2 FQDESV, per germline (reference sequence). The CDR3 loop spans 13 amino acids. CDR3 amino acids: CASSLTNTGELFF. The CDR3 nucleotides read TGTGCCAGCAGCTTAACTAACACCGGGGAGCTGTTTTTT.

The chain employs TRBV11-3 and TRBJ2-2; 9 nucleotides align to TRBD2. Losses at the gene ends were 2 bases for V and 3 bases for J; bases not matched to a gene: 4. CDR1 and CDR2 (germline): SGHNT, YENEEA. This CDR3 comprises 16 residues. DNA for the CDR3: TGTGCCAGCAGCTTACTTCTAGCGGGATACACCGGGGAGCTGTTTTTT. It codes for CASSLLLAGYTGELFF.

CDR3 sequence: CAWSPRAGNGYTF. In nucleotides, the CDR3 is TGTGCCTGGAGTCCCCGGGCCGGGAACGGCTACACCTTC. The V gene is TRBV30, the J gene TRBJ1-2; D call uncertain. This CDR3 contains 13 residues. V was trimmed by 2 bases and J by 8 bases, leaving 15 bases between them. Germline values: CDR1 GTSNPN, CDR2 SVGIG (reference sequence).

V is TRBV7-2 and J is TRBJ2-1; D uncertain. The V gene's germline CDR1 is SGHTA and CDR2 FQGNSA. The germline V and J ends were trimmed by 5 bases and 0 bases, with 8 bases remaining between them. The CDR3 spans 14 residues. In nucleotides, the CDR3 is TGTGCCAGCAGCCCGAGTAGCTCCTACAATGAGCAGTTCTTC. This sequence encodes CASSPSSSYNEQFF.